What follows is one T cell receptor beta chain and its context. This CDR3 is 16 amino acids long. The V and J ends lost 4 bases and 0 bases, in that order; junction bases with no gene match: 4. Looked up from germline, CDR1 is MNHEY and CDR2 is SMNVEV (reference sequence). This sample stems from a study of T cell repertoires in ileal Crohn's disease. For the study at large: Every patient was operated on for stricturing (about 60%) or penetrating (approximately 40%) complications.

Only in-frame clones appear in the TCRdb table, and some are missing; sequencing was by immunoSEQ multiplex PCR. The sample holds 10,000 to 15,000 clones, around 83% seen once. As for time point: neoterminal ileum biopsy at postoperative endoscopy, about 6 months after surgery. Patients were adults with ileal or ileocolonic Crohn's disease needing resection. The chain is built from TRBV27 and TRBJ1-5, with 9 bases that match TRBD1. This clonotype was obtained from an adult with Crohn's disease. The source material was ileal tissue. The CDR3 here is CASSYRGHASNQPQHF. CDR3 DNA: TGTGCCAGCAGTTACAGGGGGCATGCTAGCAATCAGCCCCAGCATTTT.